These T cell receptor beta chains were read from a single sample in a study of T-cell reconstitution after alpha-beta-depleted transplantation in children. TCRdb independently ran MiXCR on the PCR reads; one entry per CDR3 protein. The sample lists 700,000 to 850,000 distinct CDR3 sequences; approximately 15% were seen once. Sample: PBMCs, mostly from graft donor cells, taken 360 days after TCRalphabeta/CD19-depleted stem cell transplant. Receptors originate from a male patient aged 10-17 years who had a stem cell transplant for acute lymphoblastic leukemia, so the T cells may come from the graft donor. Each CDR3 is given with its conserved first and last residue. The D gene is left open where the match is weak. Some rows have no size entry. The others give once, few or many, or a class for an expanded clone.

size,J,D,V,DNA,CDR3
few,TRBJ1-1,-,TRBV5-1,TGCGCCAGCAGCTTGGGCAGGGAATCGTTCCGATCCGGCAAGAAGAACACTGAAGCTTTCTTT,CASSLGRESFRSGKKNTEAFF
-,TRBJ2-2,-,TRBV5-1,TGCGCCAGCAGCTTCCCCGCGGACCGGAACACCGGGGAGCTGTTTTTT,CASSFPADRNTGELFF
few,TRBJ2-6,-,TRBV12-3/TRBV12-4,TGTGCCAGCAGTTTAGACAGGGTTGGTTTATCTGGGGCCAACGTCCTGACTTTC,CASSLDRVGLSGANVLTF
many,TRBJ2-7,-,TRBV12-3/TRBV12-4,TGTGCCAGCAGTAAGTACGAGCAGTACTTC,CASSKYEQYF
-,TRBJ2-1,TRBD2,TRBV7-6,TGTGCCAGCAGCTATCCTAAGCGGGAGGTCTACAATGAGCAGTTCTTC,CASSYPKREVYNEQFF
-,TRBJ1-2,-,TRBV11-2,TGTGCCAGCAGCGTGGACGGGCGATCGTATGGCTACACCTTC,CASSVDGRSYGYTF
-,TRBJ1-1,-,TRBV7-9,TGTGCCAGCAGCTTCTACAGGGAGGACACTGAAGCTTTCTTT,CASSFYREDTEAFF
few,TRBJ1-5,-,TRBV7-9,TGTGCCAGCAGCCGGGAGGGGCAGGGCAGCAATCAGCCCCAGCATTTT,CASSREGQGSNQPQHF
few,TRBJ2-6,TRBD2,TRBV20-1,TGCTGTGCTAGTGCACTAGCGGGAGGTTTTGGGGCCAACGTCCTGACTTTC,CCASALAGGFGANVLTF
few,TRBJ2-1,-,TRBV29-1,TGCAGCGTTGAGGCGTACGATGAGCAGTTCTTC,CSVEAYDEQFF
few,TRBJ2-1,-,TRBV4-2,TGTGCCAGCAGCCAAGACGGCGTCCGTCCTCGCGATGAGCAGTTCTTC,CASSQDGVRPRDEQFF
-,TRBJ2-2,-,TRBV5-1,TGCGCCAGCAGCCAGGAGGGGGCCGGGAAGTCGACCGGGGAGCTGTTTTTT,CASSQEGAGKSTGELFF
-,TRBJ2-1,-,TRBV11-2,TGTGCCAGCAGCTTCCGGGACGGTCACAATGAGCAGTTCTTC,CASSFRDGHNEQFF
-,TRBJ2-1,TRBD2,TRBV5-1,TGCGCCAGCAGCACCAGGACCGGGACTAGCGGTTACAATGAGCAGTTCTTC,CASSTRTGTSGYNEQFF
few,TRBJ2-1,-,TRBV20-1,TGCAGTGCTAGACCCCTGTTGACAGGCAATGAGCAGTTCTTC,CSARPLLTGNEQFF
few,TRBJ2-7,-,TRBV29-1,TGCAGCGTTGAATCAGGGAAGAACTCCTACGAGCAGTACTTC,CSVESGKNSYEQYF
few,TRBJ1-4,-,TRBV20-1,TGCAGTGCTAGAGGGGATAATGAAAAACTGTTTTTT,CSARGDNEKLFF
-,TRBJ1-2,-,TRBV7-3,TGTGCCAGCAGCTTAACAGGCGACAGCAGCTATGGCTACACCTTC,CASSLTGDSSYGYTF
-,TRBJ2-4,TRBD1,TRBV5-6,TGTGCCAGCAGCTGGGGACAGGGGGGAGCGATTCAGTACTTC,CASSWGQGGAIQYF
few,TRBJ2-1,TRBD2,TRBV28,TGTGCCAGCAGCACCCACGGACTAGCGCGTCCCTATGAGCAGTTCTTC,CASSTHGLARPYEQFF